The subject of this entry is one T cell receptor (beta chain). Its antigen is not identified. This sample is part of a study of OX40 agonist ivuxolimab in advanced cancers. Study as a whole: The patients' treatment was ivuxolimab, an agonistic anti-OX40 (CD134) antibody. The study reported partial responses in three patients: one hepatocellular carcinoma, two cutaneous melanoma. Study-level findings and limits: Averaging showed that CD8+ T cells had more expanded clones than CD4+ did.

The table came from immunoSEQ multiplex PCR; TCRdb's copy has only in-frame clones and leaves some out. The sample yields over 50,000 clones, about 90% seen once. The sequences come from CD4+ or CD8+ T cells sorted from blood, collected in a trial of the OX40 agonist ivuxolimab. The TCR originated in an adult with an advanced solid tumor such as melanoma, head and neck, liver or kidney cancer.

The chain's CDR3 is CASSSGWNEKLFF. CDR3 sequence (DNA): TGTGCCAGCAGCTCCGGGTGGAATGAAAAACTGTTTTTT. The chain joins TRBV7-2 to TRBJ1-4; no firm D call. V was shortened by 4 bases and J by 5 bases, with 8 bases between the two germline ends. The CDR3 extends over 13 amino acids. Germline CDR1 and CDR2: SGHTA and FQGNSA.